This T cell receptor beta chain was sequenced during a study of blood T cell repertoires in COVID-19. Original methodology: Reference gene primer amplification gave estimated nucleated cell counts. Sequenced by immunoSEQ multiplex PCR; TCRdb stores in-frame clones only, minus some. V, J and clone size reflect that table, while D and trimming were determined from the DNA. The repertoire includes about 320,000 clones, 85% of them detected once, and just over 7% sits in the top ten. CDR1 and CDR2 from the germline V gene are SGHRS and YFSETQ. The CDR3 sequence is 17 residues long. V was trimmed by 1 base and J by 7 bases, leaving 23 bases between them.

The rearrangement uses TRBV5-1 and TRBJ1-2; D call uncertain. The sequence was collected from a human donor in a cohort sampled during active COVID-19. Sequenced material: peripheral blood. The CDR3 region is CASSLNSEALANSGYTF. CDR3 DNA sequence: TGCGCCAGCAGCTTGAACTCAGAGGCCCTCGCAAATAGTGGCTACACCTTC.